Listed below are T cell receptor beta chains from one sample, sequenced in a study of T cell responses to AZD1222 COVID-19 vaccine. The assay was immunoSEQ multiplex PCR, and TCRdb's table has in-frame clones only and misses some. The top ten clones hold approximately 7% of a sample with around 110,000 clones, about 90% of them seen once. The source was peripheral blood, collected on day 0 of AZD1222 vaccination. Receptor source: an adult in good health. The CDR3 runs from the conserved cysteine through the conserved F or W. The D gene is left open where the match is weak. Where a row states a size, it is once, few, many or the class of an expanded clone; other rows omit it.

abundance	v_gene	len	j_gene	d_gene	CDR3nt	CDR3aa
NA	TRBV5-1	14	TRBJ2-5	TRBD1	TGCGCCAGCAGCACCCGGACAGGTCAAGAGACCCAGTACTTC	CASSTRTGQETQYF
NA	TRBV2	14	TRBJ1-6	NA	TGTGCCAGCACCGAAAAGGGATACCAGTCACCCCTCCACTTT	CASTEKGYQSPLHF
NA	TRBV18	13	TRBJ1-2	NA	TGTGCCAGCTCACCAATGCAGGGCGATGGCTACACCTTC	CASSPMQGDGYTF
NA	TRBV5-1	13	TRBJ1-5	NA	TGCGCCAGCAGCTTGGAACGCAATCAGCCCCAGCATTTT	CASSLERNQPQHF
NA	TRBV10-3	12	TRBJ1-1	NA	TGTGCCATCAGTGCCGATAACACTGAAGCTTTCTTT	CAISADNTEAFF
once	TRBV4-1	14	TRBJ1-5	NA	TGCGCCAGCAGCCATACAGGGAGAGGTCAGCCCCAGCATTTT	CASSHTGRGQPQHF
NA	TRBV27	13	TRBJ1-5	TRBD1	TGTGCCAGCAGTTACAGGGGGGGTCAGCCCCAGCATTTT	CASSYRGGQPQHF
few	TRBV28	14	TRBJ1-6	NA	TGTGCCAGCAGTACCCAGGAAGTGTATTCACCCCTCCACTTT	CASSTQEVYSPLHF
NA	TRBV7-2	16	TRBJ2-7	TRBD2	TGTGCCAGCAGCTTAGTCGGTAGCGGGGTTCCCTACGAGCAGTACTTC	CASSLVGSGVPYEQYF
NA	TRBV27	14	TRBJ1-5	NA	TGTGCCAGCAGTGCGGGACGCAGCTTTGAGCCCCAGCATTTT	CASSAGRSFEPQHF
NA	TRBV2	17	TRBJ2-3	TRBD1	TGTGCCAGCAGTGAAGAGAGACAGGGGGCCGGCACAGATACGCAGTATTTT	CASSEERQGAGTDTQYF
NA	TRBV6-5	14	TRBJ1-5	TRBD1	TGTGCCAGCAGTTATACAGGGGGCAGCCAGCCCCAGCATTTT	CASSYTGGSQPQHF
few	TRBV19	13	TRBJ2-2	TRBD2	TGTGCCAGTAGGCTAGCGGGGGCCGGGGAGCTGTTTTTT	CASRLAGAGELFF
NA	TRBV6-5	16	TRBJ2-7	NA	TGTGCCAGCAGTTACTCGGCAGAGGGGGTCGGGTACGAGCAGTACTTC	CASSYSAEGVGYEQYF
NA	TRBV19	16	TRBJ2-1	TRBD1	TGTGCCAGTAGTATAGCTCTGGGGACAGGGTTCAATGAGCAGTTCTTC	CASSIALGTGFNEQFF
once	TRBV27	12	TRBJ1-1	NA	TGTGCCAGCAGACGGACAAGCACTGAAGCTTTCTTT	CASRRTSTEAFF
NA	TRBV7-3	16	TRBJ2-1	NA	TGTGCCAGCAGCTTAAGGCTGAGCGCGACCAGTGGTGAGCAGTTCTTC	CASSLRLSATSGEQFF
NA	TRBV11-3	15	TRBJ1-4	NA	TGTGCCAGCAGCTTAGGTGGAGGGGGAGGTGAAAAACTGTTTTTT	CASSLGGGGGEKLFF
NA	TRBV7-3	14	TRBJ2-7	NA	TGTGCCACAATGGGCTCATCCTCTACTTACGAGCAGTACTTC	CATMGSSSTYEQYF
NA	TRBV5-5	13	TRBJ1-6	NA	TGTGCCAGCAGCCGGCCTGGGAATTCACCCCTCCACTTT	CASSRPGNSPLHF
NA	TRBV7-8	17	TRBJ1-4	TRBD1	TGTGCCAGCAGCCCGAGGAACCGGGACAGGGGGTTGGAAAAACTGTTTTTT	CASSPRNRDRGLEKLFF
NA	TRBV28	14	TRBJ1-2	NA	TGTGCCAGCAGTTCCGTGTCCGAGACTTATGGCTACACCTTC	CASSSVSETYGYTF
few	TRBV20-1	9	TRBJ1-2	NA	TGCAGTGCTCTCGAGGGCTACACCTTC	CSALEGYTF
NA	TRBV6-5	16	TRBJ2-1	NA	TGTGCCAGCAGTTTACCCGGAAGCGGCTCCTACAATGAGCAGTTCTTC	CASSLPGSGSYNEQFF
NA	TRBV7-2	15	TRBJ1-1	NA	TGTGCCAGCAGCAAAGGGGCAGGGATGAACACTGAAGCTTTCTTT	CASSKGAGMNTEAFF
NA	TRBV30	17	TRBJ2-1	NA	TGTGCCTGGCGCCATCCCCTCCAGGGGAGGACCTACAATGAGCAGTTCTTC	CAWRHPLQGRTYNEQFF
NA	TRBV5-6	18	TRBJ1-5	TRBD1	TGTGCCAGCAGCCGTTTGGACAGGGGTTATGTTAGCAATCAGCCCCAGCATTTT	CASSRLDRGYVSNQPQHF
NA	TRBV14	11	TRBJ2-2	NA	TGTGCCAGCGACAATTCCGGGGAGCTGTTTTTT	CASDNSGELFF
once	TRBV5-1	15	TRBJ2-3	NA	TGCGCCAGCAGCTTGGACCGCTTGGGGATGGATACGCAGTATTTT	CASSLDRLGMDTQYF
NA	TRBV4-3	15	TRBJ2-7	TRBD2	TGCGCCAGCAGCCTACGGACTAGCGGGAGCAACGAGCAGTACTTC	CASSLRTSGSNEQYF
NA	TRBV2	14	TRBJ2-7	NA	TGTGCCAGCAGGGAAAATAATGGGCCCTACGAGCAGTACTTC	CASRENNGPYEQYF
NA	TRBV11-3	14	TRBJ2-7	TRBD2	TGTGCCAGCAGCCCCGGCCGGGGGGCCTACGAGCAGTACTTC	CASSPGRGAYEQYF
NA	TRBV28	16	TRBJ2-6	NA	TGTGCCAGCAGTGTGCCGGGGAGCTCTGGGGCCAACGTCCTGACTTTC	CASSVPGSSGANVLTF
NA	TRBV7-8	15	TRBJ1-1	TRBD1	TGTGCCAGCAGCGGGGGGACAGGGTGGAACACTGAAGCTTTCTTT	CASSGGTGWNTEAFF
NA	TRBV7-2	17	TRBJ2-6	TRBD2	TGTGCCAGCAGCTTAGCATGGGAGGGCTCTGGGGCCAACGTCCTGACTTTC	CASSLAWEGSGANVLTF
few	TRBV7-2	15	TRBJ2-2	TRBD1	TGTGCCAGCAGGCCCGGGACAGTGAACACCGGGGAGCTGTTTTTT	CASRPGTVNTGELFF
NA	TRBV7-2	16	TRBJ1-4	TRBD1	TGTGCCAGCAGCTTAGTTGGGGGACAGTTGAATGAAAAACTGTTTTTT	CASSLVGGQLNEKLFF
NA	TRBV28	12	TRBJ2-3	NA	TGTGCCAGCAGCGTAACGTCAGATACGCAGTATTTT	CASSVTSDTQYF
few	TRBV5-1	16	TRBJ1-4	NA	TGCGCCAGCAGCTTACAGGGAGTGGCAACTAATGAAAAACTGTTTTTT	CASSLQGVATNEKLFF
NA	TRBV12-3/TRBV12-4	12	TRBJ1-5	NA	TGTGCCAGCAGTACAGGTTATCAGCCCCAGCATTTT	CASSTGYQPQHF
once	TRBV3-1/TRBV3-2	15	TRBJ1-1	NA	TGTGCCAGCAGCCAAGATCGCGGCGGCGGCGCTGAAGCTTTCTTT	CASSQDRGGGAEAFF
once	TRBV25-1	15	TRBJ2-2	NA	TGTGCCAGCAGTGAATTTTGGGGGGACACCGGGGAGCTGTTTTTT	CASSEFWGDTGELFF
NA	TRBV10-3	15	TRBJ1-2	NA	TGTGCCATCAGTGAGTCGGGAGGATCTAACTATGGCTACACCTTC	CAISESGGSNYGYTF
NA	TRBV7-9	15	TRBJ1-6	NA	TGTGCCAGCAGCCTGACAGGTTTCTATAATTCACCCCTCCACTTT	CASSLTGFYNSPLHF
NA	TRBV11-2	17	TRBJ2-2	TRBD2	TGTGCCACCAGACCGGGACTAGCGGGGCGAACGACCGGGGAGCTGTTTTTT	CATRPGLAGRTTGELFF
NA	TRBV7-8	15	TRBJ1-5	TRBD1	TGTGCCAGCAGCCGCCTGGGACAGCCTAATCAGCCCCAGCATTTT	CASSRLGQPNQPQHF
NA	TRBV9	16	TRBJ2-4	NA	TGTGCCAGCAGCGTAGGTGTGGGGCTGGCCAAAAACATTCAGTACTTC	CASSVGVGLAKNIQYF
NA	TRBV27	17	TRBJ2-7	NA	TGTGCCAGCAGTTTTCGTAAGACAGGACCGGTATCCTACGAGCAGTACTTC	CASSFRKTGPVSYEQYF
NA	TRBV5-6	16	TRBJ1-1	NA	TGTGCCAGCAGCCCGGGTGGGGGGCGCGGGGACACTGAAGCTTTCTTT	CASSPGGGRGDTEAFF
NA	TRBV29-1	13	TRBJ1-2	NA	TGCAGCGTAGGGAGGGAAGGCGGCTATGGCTACACCTTC	CSVGREGGYGYTF
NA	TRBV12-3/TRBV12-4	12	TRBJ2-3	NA	TGTGCCAGCAGTTTAGGGACAGATACGCAGTATTTT	CASSLGTDTQYF
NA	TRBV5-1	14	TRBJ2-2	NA	TGCGCCAGCAGCTATACCGGGGGGCCCGGGGAGCTGTTTTTT	CASSYTGGPGELFF
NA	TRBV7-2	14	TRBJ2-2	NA	TGTGCCAGCAGCTTATATAGAGTCACCGGGGAGCTGTTTTTT	CASSLYRVTGELFF
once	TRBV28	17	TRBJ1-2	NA	TGTGCCAGCAGTTTAATTGTAGCGGCCAGCTGGAATTATGGCTACACCTTC	CASSLIVAASWNYGYTF
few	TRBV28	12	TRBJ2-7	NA	TGTGCCAGCAGCGGTAGGTCCTACGAGCAGTACTTC	CASSGRSYEQYF
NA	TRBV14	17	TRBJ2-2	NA	TGTGCCAGCAGCCAAGAGGCAAATAGCATCAGGGCCGGGGAGCTGTTTTTT	CASSQEANSIRAGELFF
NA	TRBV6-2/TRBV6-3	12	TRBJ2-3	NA	TGTGCCAGCAGCTCCGGGGTGGATACGCAGTATTTT	CASSSGVDTQYF
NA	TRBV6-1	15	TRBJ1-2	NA	TGTGCCAGCAGTGAATTTTCTGGGTCTAACTATGGCTACACCTTC	CASSEFSGSNYGYTF
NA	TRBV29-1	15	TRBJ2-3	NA	TGCAGCGTTGAATTAGTTGAGCGTAGCACAGATACGCAGTATTTT	CSVELVERSTDTQYF